The rows below give T cell receptor beta chains drawn from one sample of a study of T-cell memory formation after mild COVID-19. TCRdb passed the 5' RACE reads through MiXCR, listing each CDR3 protein once. The table shows just under 550,000 distinct CDR3 sequences, with around 21% occurring only once. The source material was PBMCs or a T cell subset sorted from them (not recorded which). The receptors stem from an adult woman who had mild COVID-19 (a few samples of this study predate the infection). Cell type and time point are not known. Both conserved end residues are part of each CDR3. A D gene is named only where the DNA matches it firmly. Rows may omit the clone size; those that give it use once, few, many or a size class.

abundance	len	j_gene	v_gene	d_gene	CDR3nt	CDR3aa
.	14	TRBJ2-3	TRBV6-1	TRBD2	TGTGCCACCCTGGGGGGGATGAGAACAGATACGCAGTATTTT	CATLGGMRTDTQYF
few	15	TRBJ1-1	TRBV7-8	.	TGTGCCAGCAGCTTTACAGGGAGTTGGGACACTGAAGCTTTCTTT	CASSFTGSWDTEAFF
few	17	TRBJ2-3	TRBV20-1	.	TGCAGTGCTAGAGTCGGGCCTAGCGAGGGGGGCACAGATACGCAGTATTTT	CSARVGPSEGGTDTQYF
few	15	TRBJ2-3	TRBV5-1	TRBD2	TGCGCCAGCAGCTCTAGCGGGGAGACCACAGATACGCAGTATTTT	CASSSSGETTDTQYF
few	14	TRBJ1-1	TRBV12-5	.	TGTGCTAGTGGAGCGGGACTCAGGAACACTGAAGCTTTCTTT	CASGAGLRNTEAFF
.	16	TRBJ2-1	TRBV10-3	TRBD2	TGTGCCATCACCCCTGTAGCGGGAGACTCCTACAATGAGCAGTTCTTC	CAITPVAGDSYNEQFF
few	15	TRBJ2-7	TRBV19	TRBD2	TGTGCCACCGCGGCGGGGGGCTATAGCTCCTACGAGCAGTACTTC	CATAAGGYSSYEQYF
few	15	TRBJ2-2	TRBV5-1	TRBD2	TGCGCCAGCCGCGGACTAGCGGGTAGGACCGGGGAGCTGTTTTTT	CASRGLAGRTGELFF
.	15	TRBJ2-1	TRBV6-4	TRBD1	TGTGCCAGCAGTGAAGGGACAGGGGGCAACAATGAGCAGTTCTTC	CASSEGTGGNNEQFF
few	14	TRBJ2-1	TRBV14	TRBD2	TGTGCCAGCAGCCCCGGACTAGCGGTCGGTGAGCAGTTCTTC	CASSPGLAVGEQFF
.	15	TRBJ2-3	TRBV28	TRBD2	TGTGCCAGCAGTCCCTTAGCGGGAGCCCGAGATACGCAGTATTTT	CASSPLAGARDTQYF
many	12	TRBJ2-5	TRBV12-3/TRBV12-4	.	TGTGCCAGCAGTTCGACGGAAGAGACCCAGTACTTC	CASSSTEETQYF
.	15	TRBJ2-5	TRBV24-1	.	TGTGCCACCAGTGATCTACAGGTTAGCCAAGAGACCCAGTACTTC	CATSDLQVSQETQYF
few	16	TRBJ2-5	TRBV2	.	TGTGCCAGCAGTGAAGTCCGAGGGGACCGTCAAGAGACCCAGTACTTC	CASSEVRGDRQETQYF
few	12	TRBJ2-1	TRBV12-3/TRBV12-4	TRBD2	TGTGCCAGCAGTGGACTAGCCAATGAGCAGTTCTTC	CASSGLANEQFF
.	14	TRBJ2-7	TRBV2	TRBD1	TGTGCCAGCAGGACGACAGGGATAGTCTACGAGCAGTACTTC	CASRTTGIVYEQYF
.	12	TRBJ1-1	TRBV29-1	TRBD1	TGCAGCGTTGGGACAGGGATCACTGAAGCTTTCTTT	CSVGTGITEAFF
few	16	TRBJ1-6	TRBV5-1	.	TGCGCCAGCAGCGCCGGGGGGAGCTCCTATAATTCACCCCTCCACTTT	CASSAGGSSYNSPLHF
few	15	TRBJ2-1	TRBV7-2	.	TGTGCCAGCAGCTCGGCGGGTACGGCCTACAATGAGCAGTTCTTC	CASSSAGTAYNEQFF
few	14	TRBJ1-2	TRBV5-1	.	TGCGCCAGCAGCCAGGTATTGGATTCCTATGGCTACACCTTC	CASSQVLDSYGYTF